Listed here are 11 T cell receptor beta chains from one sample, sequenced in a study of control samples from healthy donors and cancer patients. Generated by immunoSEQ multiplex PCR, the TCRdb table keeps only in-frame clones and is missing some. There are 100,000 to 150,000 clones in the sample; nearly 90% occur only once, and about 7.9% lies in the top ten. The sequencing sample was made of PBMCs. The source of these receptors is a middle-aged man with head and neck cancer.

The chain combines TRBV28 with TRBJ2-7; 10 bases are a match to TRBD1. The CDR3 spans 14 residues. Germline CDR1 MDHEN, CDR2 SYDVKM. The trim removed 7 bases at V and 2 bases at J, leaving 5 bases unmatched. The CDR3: CASNGQGETYEQYF. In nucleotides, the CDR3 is TGTGCCAGCAATGGACAGGGGGAGACCTACGAGCAGTACTTC.

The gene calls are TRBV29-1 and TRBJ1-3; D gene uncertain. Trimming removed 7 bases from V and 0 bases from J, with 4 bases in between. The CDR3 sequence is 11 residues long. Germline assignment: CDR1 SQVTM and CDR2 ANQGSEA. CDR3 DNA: TGCAGCGCCAACTCTGGAAACACCATATATTTT. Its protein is CSANSGNTIYF.

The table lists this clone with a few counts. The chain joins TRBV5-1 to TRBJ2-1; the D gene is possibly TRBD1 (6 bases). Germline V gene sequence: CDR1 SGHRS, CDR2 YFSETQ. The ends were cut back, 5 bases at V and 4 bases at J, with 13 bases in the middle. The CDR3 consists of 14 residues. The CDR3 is CASSSQGLYNEQFF. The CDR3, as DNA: TGCGCCAGCAGTTCGCAGGGGCTATACAATGAGCAGTTCTTC.

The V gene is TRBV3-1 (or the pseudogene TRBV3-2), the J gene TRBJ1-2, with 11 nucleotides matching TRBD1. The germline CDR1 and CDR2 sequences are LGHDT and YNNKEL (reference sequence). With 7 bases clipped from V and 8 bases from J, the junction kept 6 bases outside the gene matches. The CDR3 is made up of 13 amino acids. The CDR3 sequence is CASTGQGARGYTF. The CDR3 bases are TGTGCCAGCACCGGACAGGGGGCGCGCGGCTACACCTTC.

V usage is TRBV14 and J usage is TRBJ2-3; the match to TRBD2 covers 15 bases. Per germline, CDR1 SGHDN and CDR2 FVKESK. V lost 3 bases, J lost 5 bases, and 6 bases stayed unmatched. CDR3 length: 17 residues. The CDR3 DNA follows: TGTGCCAGCAGCCACAACGCGGGACTAGCGGGGGGAGATACGCAGTATTTT. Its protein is CASSHNAGLAGGDTQYF.

The CDR3 protein is CASSRTGGYNEQFF. In DNA, the CDR3 is TGTGCCAGCAGTAGGACAGGGGGCTACAATGAGCAGTTCTTC. The V and J genes are TRBV28 and TRBJ2-1; 10 bases are a match to TRBD1. The germline V gene encodes CDR1 MDHEN and CDR2 SYDVKM. CDR3 length equals 14 residues. J gave up 3 bases and V 5 bases, and 1 base lay outside the gene matches.

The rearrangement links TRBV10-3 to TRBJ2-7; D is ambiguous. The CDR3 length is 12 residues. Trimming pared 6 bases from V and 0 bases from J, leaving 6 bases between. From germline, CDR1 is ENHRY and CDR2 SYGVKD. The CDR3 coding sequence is TGTGCCATCAGAAGTGACTCCTACGAGCAGTACTTC. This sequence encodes CAIRSDSYEQYF.

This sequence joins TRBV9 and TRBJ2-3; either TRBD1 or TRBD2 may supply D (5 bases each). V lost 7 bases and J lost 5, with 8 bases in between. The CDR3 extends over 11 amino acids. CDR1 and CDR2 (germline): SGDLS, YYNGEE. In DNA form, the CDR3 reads TGTGCCAGCGGGGGTGGAGATACGCAGTATTTT. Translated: CASGGGDTQYF.

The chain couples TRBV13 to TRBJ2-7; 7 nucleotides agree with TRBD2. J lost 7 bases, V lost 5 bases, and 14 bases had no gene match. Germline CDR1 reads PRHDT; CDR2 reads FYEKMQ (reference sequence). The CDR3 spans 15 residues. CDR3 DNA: TGTGCCAGCAGCCAATATGCTGGCGGGAGTGAAGAGCAGTACTTC. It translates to CASSQYAGGSEEQYF.

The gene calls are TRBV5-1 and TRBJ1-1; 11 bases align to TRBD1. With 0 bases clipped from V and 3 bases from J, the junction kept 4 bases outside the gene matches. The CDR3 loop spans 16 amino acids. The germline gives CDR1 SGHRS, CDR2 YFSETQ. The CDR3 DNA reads TGCGCCAGCAGCTTGGACGGGACAGGGGGTGACACTGAAGCTTTCTTT. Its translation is CASSLDGTGGDTEAFF.

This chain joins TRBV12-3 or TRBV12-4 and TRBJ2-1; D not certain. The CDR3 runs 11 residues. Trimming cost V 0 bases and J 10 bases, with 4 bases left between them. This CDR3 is CASSLAEEQFF. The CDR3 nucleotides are TGTGCCAGCAGTTTAGCGGAAGAGCAGTTCTTC.